The rows below give T cell receptor beta chains drawn from one sample of a study of OX40 agonist ivuxolimab in advanced cancers. Libraries were prepared by immunoSEQ multiplex PCR; TCRdb keeps only in-frame clonotypes and omits some of them. Altogether around 80,000 clones are present, 65% to 90% being singletons, with the ten largest covering about 3.4%. The sample in question was CD4+ or CD8+ T cells sorted from blood, obtained in a trial of the OX40 agonist ivuxolimab. These TCRs come from an adult with an advanced solid tumor such as melanoma, head and neck, liver or kidney cancer. Both conserved end residues are part of each CDR3. The D gene is left open where the match is weak. Clone sizes are given selectively: once, few, many, or a class where the clone is expanded.

TRBD1	TRBV7-2	NA	TRBJ2-5	CASLQGYQRETQYF	TGTGCCTCGCTACAGGGGTATCAACGCGAGACCCAGTACTTC
NA	TRBV5-6	NA	TRBJ1-4	CASSSLANEKLFF	TGTGCCAGCAGCTCTCTAGCTAATGAAAAACTGTTTTTT
NA	TRBV9	NA	TRBJ2-3	CASSVGGGGTGLTDTQYF	TGTGCCAGCAGCGTAGGCGGCGGGGGGACAGGGCTCACAGATACGCAGTATTTT
NA	TRBV30	NA	TRBJ2-1	CAWSPGYPYNEQFF	TGTGCCTGGAGCCCCGGGTACCCCTACAATGAGCAGTTCTTC
NA	TRBV7-2	NA	TRBJ1-2	CASSFGRDWRGYTF	TGTGCCAGCAGCTTCGGCCGGGATTGGCGTGGCTACACCTTC
TRBD1	TRBV7-9	NA	TRBJ1-2	CATRVVGTGWNGYTF	TGTGCTACTCGGGTTGTGGGGACAGGGTGGAATGGCTACACCTTC
TRBD2	TRBV19	NA	TRBJ2-1	CASSIGGRGVDEQFF	TGTGCCAGTAGTATAGGCGGGAGAGGCGTAGATGAGCAGTTCTTC
TRBD1	TRBV2	NA	TRBJ1-5	CASSAMPGQGTSNSNQPQHF	TGTGCCAGCAGCGCCATGCCGGGACAGGGGACATCTAATAGCAATCAGCCCCAGCATTTT
NA	TRBV15	NA	TRBJ1-1	CATSRDPANTEAFF	TGTGCCACCAGCAGAGATCCGGCAAACACTGAAGCTTTCTTT
NA	TRBV11-3	NA	TRBJ1-5	CASSLGPSQPQHF	TGTGCCAGCAGCTTAGGTCCTTCTCAGCCCCAGCATTTT
NA	TRBV14	NA	TRBJ2-3	CASSQADTQYF	TGTGCCAGCAGCCAAGCAGATACGCAGTATTTT
NA	TRBV6-5	NA	TRBJ1-6	CASSYVLPDSPLHF	TGTGCCAGCAGTTACGTACTGCCTGATTCACCCCTCCACTTT
NA	TRBV5-8	once	TRBJ1-1	CASSLYINTEAFF	TGTGCCAGCAGCTTATATATTAACACTGAAGCTTTCTTT
TRBD1	TRBV14	NA	TRBJ1-1	CASSPGQGWNTEAFF	TGTGCCAGCAGCCCTGGACAGGGTTGGAACACTGAAGCTTTCTTT
TRBD1	TRBV19	NA	TRBJ1-2	CASSAPGTGAFVGYTF	TGTGCCAGTAGTGCCCCCGGGACAGGGGCTTTTGTAGGCTACACCTTC
NA	TRBV6-5	NA	TRBJ2-2	CASSYSRTANTGELFF	TGTGCCAGCAGTTACTCTCGGACTGCGAACACCGGGGAGCTGTTTTTT
NA	TRBV6-5	NA	TRBJ1-2	CASRPTTRAYGYTF	TGTGCCAGCAGACCGACGACACGGGCCTATGGCTACACCTTC
TRBD2	TRBV11-3	NA	TRBJ2-4	CASSLGGLPGGNIQYF	TGTGCCAGCAGCCTTGGGGGACTACCGGGGGGAAACATTCAGTACTTC
NA	TRBV2	NA	TRBJ1-5	CASSDGGLVFGRQPQHF	TGTGCCAGCAGTGATGGGGGTTTAGTGTTCGGTCGTCAGCCCCAGCATTTT
NA	TRBV27	NA	TRBJ2-1	CASSFPSSYNEQFF	TGTGCCAGCAGTTTTCCTAGCTCCTACAATGAGCAGTTCTTC
NA	TRBV11-3	NA	TRBJ2-3	CASSLGLGITDTQYF	TGTGCCAGCAGCTTAGGTCTAGGTATCACAGATACGCAGTATTTT
TRBD1	TRBV5-6	NA	TRBJ2-3	CASSLSRGRFTDTQYF	TGTGCCAGCAGCTTGAGCAGGGGGCGCTTCACAGATACGCAGTATTTT
NA	TRBV19	NA	TRBJ1-1	CASSSRGMNTEAFF	TGTGCCAGTAGTAGCAGGGGTATGAACACTGAAGCTTTCTTT
TRBD2	TRBV4-1	NA	TRBJ2-2	CASSPTSGRFGELFF	TGCGCCAGCAGCCCGACTAGCGGGAGGTTCGGGGAGCTGTTTTTT